This T cell receptor beta chain appears in the sequencing data of a study of T-cell reconstitution after alpha-beta-depleted transplantation in children. This clonotype showed up many times. Trimming shortened V by 7 bases and J by 4 bases, and 16 bases separated the two germline ends. Germline V CDR1 and CDR2: SQVTM, ANQGSEA. The CDR3 has 13 residues. The TCRbeta library was prepared with unique molecular identifiers. From the PCR reads, TCRdb called clonotypes with MiXCR, one entry per CDR3 protein. The sample has about 230,000 distinct CDR3 sequences; 12% are singletons. The rearrangement links TRBV29-1 to TRBJ1-1, with D uncertain. Sequenced here: PBMCs from the stem cell graft donor, sampled from the stem cell graft. This clonotype was sampled from a human donor who donated a stem cell graft to a child with acute lymphoblastic leukemia. The CDR3, as DNA: TGCAGCGCTCCGGCGGGGTCGGGCACTGAAGCTTTCTTT. It codes for CSAPAGSGTEAFF.